This T cell receptor (beta chain) was found in a study of blood T cell repertoires in COVID-19. Whole-study context: Acute and convalescent COVID-19 specimens originated in the United States, Italy and Spain. T cells, B-cell-depleted T cells, or PBMCs supplied cDNA or gDNA.

Trimming stripped 6 bases from V and 5 bases from J, with 19 bases between. CDR1 and CDR2 from the germline V gene are SQVTM and ANQGSEA. The CDR3 spans 14 residues. Some clones are missing from TCRdb's copy, which holds only in-frame ones; the method was immunoSEQ multiplex PCR. The top ten hold about 1.2% of the sample, which has tens of thousands of clones, 80% to 90% seen once. The sequenced sample consisted of peripheral blood. The rearrangement joins TRBV29-1 to TRBJ1-1; no clear D gene. The TCR sequence derives from a man in his forties with acute or convalescent COVID-19. CDR3 nucleotide sequence: TGCAGCGTGGAACTTGTTGGGCTCGAGACTGAAGCTTTCTTT. The encoded protein is CSVELVGLETEAFF. The full variable domain, with the rest looked up from reference TRBV29-1 and TRBJ1-1, is SAVISQKPSRDICQRGTSLTIQCQVDSQVTMMFWYRQQPGQSLTLIATANQGSEATYESGFVIDKFPISRPNLTFSTLTVSNMSPEDSSIYLCSVELVGLETEAFFGQGTRLTVV.